This T cell receptor beta chain was recorded in a study of T cell responses to AZD1222 COVID-19 vaccine. Study-wide points: Seropositivity was recorded at baseline in only 5 or 6 AZD1222 recipients. Close to half of all spike-specific TCRs reportedly target regions of the variants that are unmutated. Recipients of two AZD1222 doses showed rising Spike-specific TCR breadth and depth. White British people made up most donors, females outnumbered males, and clonal diversity was possibly underestimated.

The CDR3 is 13 amino acids. Unmatched junction bases numbered 4, after V lost 6 bases and J lost 7 bases. Germline CDR1 is WNHNN and CDR2 is SYGVQD (reference sequence). Profiled with immunoSEQ multiplex PCR; TCRdb holds only in-frame clones, not every one. In the table there are approximately 140,000 clones, around 95% of which are singletons. With regard to this clone: No antigen is known for it.

The sequences come from peripheral blood, collected on day 0 of AZD1222 vaccination. The receptor comes from an adult in good health. V gene TRBV10-1 combines with J gene TRBJ2-1, with 9 bases identical to TRBD2. CDR3 residues: CASSSSGGNEQFF. CDR3 bases: TGCGCCAGCAGCAGTAGCGGGGGTAATGAGCAGTTCTTC.